Below are 31 T cell receptor beta chains sequenced from a single sample in a study of blood T cell repertoires in COVID-19. Libraries were prepared by immunoSEQ multiplex PCR; TCRdb keeps only in-frame clonotypes and omits some of them. The sample lists 210,000 or so clones; roughly 82% were seen once. Sequenced: peripheral blood. The origin of the receptors is a woman between 40 and 50 years old with acute or convalescent COVID-19.

As concerns this clone: This sample includes further DNA sequences coding for the same CDR3. The gene calls are TRBV27 and TRBJ2-7, with 7 bases that match TRBD1. V trimming: 5 bases; J trimming: 2 bases; junction bases outside the gene matches: 3. The CDR3 is 13 amino acids. CDR1 is MNHEY and CDR2 is SMNVEV in the germline V gene (reference sequence). The CDR3 loop reads CASSRDRTYEQYF. CDR3 bases: TGTGCCAGCAGTCGGGACAGAACCTACGAGCAGTACTTC.

This clone was seen a few times. V gene TRBV29-1 combines with J gene TRBJ2-3; 13 nucleotides agree with TRBD2. Germline-derived CDR1 and CDR2 are SQVTM and ANQGSEA. CDR3 length: 15 residues. The trim removed 6 bases at V and 1 base at J, leaving 4 bases unmatched. For the CDR3, the DNA is TGCAGCGTCCTAGGGACTAGCGGGGGCACAGATACGCAGTATTTT. This gives the protein CSVLGTSGGTDTQYF.

The chain joins TRBV7-9 to TRBJ2-1; 10 bases are shared with TRBD2. CDR1 is SEHNR, CDR2 FQNEAQ, per germline (reference sequence). V trimming: 3 bases; J trimming: 10 bases; junction bases outside the gene matches: 15. The CDR3 runs 17 residues. The CDR3 DNA is TGTGCCAGCAGCTTCTTTGCCCCTAGCGGGAGCGGTATGGAGCAGTTCTTC. Its translation: CASSFFAPSGSGMEQFF.

This clone was counted a few times. CDR3 in DNA: TGTGCCAGCAGCCTCCGACAGATAAACTCAACCAAAAACATTCAGTACTTC. It is translated as CASSLRQINSTKNIQYF. The chain links TRBV7-2 to TRBJ2-4; tentative D call: TRBD1 (5 bases). Germline lookup yields CDR1 SGHTA and CDR2 FQGNSA. The CDR3 covers 17 residues. The V gene lost 5 bases and the J gene lost 2 bases, with 19 bases spanning the gap.

This rearrangement joins TRBV2 to TRBJ1-2; TRBD1 might be the D (5 bases). The CDR3 covers 14 residues. Germline values: CDR1 SNHLY, CDR2 FYNNEI. V lost 6 bases, J lost 0 bases, and 11 bases lay in between. CDR3 in amino acids: CASRGLRPNYGYTF. The CDR3 DNA sequence: TGTGCCAGCAGGGGACTCCGACCTAACTATGGCTACACCTTC.

The V and J genes are TRBV4-1 and TRBJ2-3; D is possibly TRBD2 (5 bases). Trimming removed 3 bases from V and 4 bases from J, with 20 bases in between. The CDR3 totals 17 residues. Germline assignment: CDR1 MGHRA and CDR2 YSYEKL. CDR3 residues: CASSQPLSFSAADTQYF. The CDR3 nucleotides read TGCGCCAGCAGCCAGCCCCTCTCCTTTAGCGCAGCAGATACGCAGTATTTT.

The CDR3 reads CASSPSSGQGNSPLHF. The CDR3 DNA follows: TGTGCCAGCTCACCCTCCTCGGGACAGGGGAATTCACCCCTCCACTTT. The rearrangement links TRBV18 to TRBJ1-6; 10 nucleotides agree with TRBD1. Germline V lookup: CDR1 KGHSH, CDR2 LQKENI. V shed 3 bases, J shed 7 bases, and the junction held 6 bases outside the gene matches. The CDR3 is 16 amino acids.

The rearrangement joins TRBV19 to TRBJ2-1; 13 bases align to TRBD2. The V gene end was trimmed by 2 bases and the J gene end by 11 bases; junction bases not matched to a gene: 12. Germline V gene lookup returns CDR1 LNHDA and CDR2 SQIVND (reference sequence). This CDR3 region has 17 residues. The DNA for the CDR3 is TGTGCCAGTAGTATACGACTAGCGGGAGGATTCCCTGCGCAGCAGTTCTTC. Protein sequence: CASSIRLAGGFPAQQFF.

This sequence joins TRBV10-3 and TRBJ1-2, with TRBD1 as a possible D gene (6 bases). This CDR3 has 15 amino acids. Germline V CDR1 and CDR2: ENHRY, SYGVKD. The ends were cut back, 5 bases at V and 7 bases at J, with 20 bases in the middle. Written as DNA, the CDR3 is TGTGCCATCAGTTTGGACAGCGTTGTTTGGGGTGGCTACACCTTC. Amino acid sequence: CAISLDSVVWGGYTF.

The J gene is TRBJ2-5, the V gene TRBV27; D is perhaps TRBD1 (6 bases). The CDR3 runs to 15 residues. Trimming took 3 bases from V and 1 from J, leaving 12 bases between them. The V gene's germline CDR1 is MNHEY and CDR2 SMNVEV (reference sequence). The CDR3 bases are TGTGCCAGCAGTTTGGTGGGGGCCCTCCAAGAGACCCAGTACTTC. It yields the protein CASSLVGALQETQYF.

V is TRBV19 and J is TRBJ2-1, with 7 nucleotides matching TRBD1. Per the germline V gene, CDR1 is LNHDA and CDR2 is SQIVND (reference sequence). V gave up 5 bases and J gave up 0 bases; unmatched junction bases: 4. The length of the CDR3 is 15 residues. This CDR3 is CASSPTGSSYNEQFF. In nucleotides, the CDR3 is TGTGCCAGTAGTCCGACAGGGAGCTCCTACAATGAGCAGTTCTTC.

This clone was picked up a small number of times. V is TRBV9 and J is TRBJ2-3; 9 nucleotides align to TRBD1. Germline lookup yields CDR1 SGDLS and CDR2 YYNGEE. Trimming removed 2 bases from V and 2 bases from J; junction bases left unmatched: 3. The CDR3 extends over 15 amino acids. CDR3 amino acids: CASSVTGGSTDTQYF. The CDR3 bases are TGTGCCAGCAGCGTCACAGGGGGCTCCACAGATACGCAGTATTTT.

This chain links TRBV19 with TRBJ2-2, with 8 bases fitting TRBD2. The CDR3 runs 16 residues. Trimming cost V 8 bases and J 4 bases; bases outside gene matches: 12. From germline, CDR1 is LNHDA and CDR2 SQIVND (reference sequence). The CDR3 reads CASSLRTSRGTGELFF. In nucleotides, the CDR3 is TGTGCCAGTTCCCTCCGGACTAGCCGGGGCACCGGGGAGCTGTTTTTT.

The chain combines TRBV3-1 (or the pseudogene TRBV3-2) with TRBJ2-3; D gene uncertain. CDR1 is LGHDT, CDR2 YNNKEL, per germline (reference sequence). The CDR3 totals 15 residues. Between the trimmed V and J ends, which lost 1 base and 4 bases, there was a span of 12 bases. CDR3 protein: CASSQVATVPDTQYF. CDR3 bases: TGTGCCAGCAGCCAAGTAGCTACTGTTCCAGATACGCAGTATTTT.

This clone was seen once. The rearrangement joins TRBV1 to TRBJ2-3; the table's D call TRBD2 went unverified against the DNA. TRBV1 is assigned pseudogene status. This CDR3 comprises 13 residues. In DNA form, the CDR3 reads TGCACCAGCAGCCCCTCCCCCCCGGATACGCAGTATTTT. It yields the protein CTSSPSPPDTQYF.

The chain recombines TRBV18 with TRBJ1-1; TRBD1 matches at 9 bases. Germline V gene lookup returns CDR1 KGHSH and CDR2 LQKENI. The CDR3 runs 16 residues. Trimming removed 5 bases from V and 1 base from J; junction bases left unmatched: 8. CDR3 sequence reads: CASSTEYRGRNTEAFF. The CDR3 DNA is TGTGCCAGCTCAACAGAGTACAGGGGGCGGAACACTGAAGCTTTCTTT.

This clone was found once. The chain links TRBV19 to TRBJ2-2, with 7 bases fitting TRBD2. Germline CDR1 reads LNHDA; CDR2 reads SQIVND (reference sequence). V was pared by 3 bases and J by 6 bases, with 7 bases of the junction left unmatched. The length of the CDR3 is 15 residues. The CDR3 bases are TGTGCCAGTAGTATTATCGGGGGGACGGCCGGGGAGCTGTTTTTT. This codes for CASSIIGGTAGELFF.

The V gene is TRBV3-1 (or the pseudogene TRBV3-2), the J gene TRBJ2-2, with TRBD2 matching 13 bases. The CDR3 spans 15 residues. With V trimmed by 1 base and J by 7 bases, 0 bases remained unmatched. Germline V gene sequence: CDR1 LGHDT, CDR2 YNNKEL (reference sequence). The CDR3 region is CASSQGTSGGGELFF. CDR3 DNA sequence: TGTGCCAGCAGCCAAGGGACTAGCGGGGGCGGGGAGCTGTTTTTT.

V usage is TRBV6-5 and J usage is TRBJ1-5; D possibly corresponds to TRBD1 (6 bases). The CDR3 totals 13 residues. V was clipped by 7 bases and J by 2 bases, with 9 bases between them. CDR1 is MNHEY and CDR2 is SVGAGI in the germline V gene. Here the CDR3 DNA reads TGTGCCAGCATCCGACAGGGCAATCAGCCCCAGCATTTT. Protein: CASIRQGNQPQHF.

The gene calls are TRBV19 and TRBJ2-3, with 7 bases aligning to TRBD1. The V gene end was trimmed by 7 bases and the J gene end by 3 bases; junction bases not matched to a gene: 10. Germline V lookup: CDR1 LNHDA, CDR2 SQIVND (reference sequence). The CDR3 is 15 residues long. The CDR3 is CASIGPTGRTDTQYF. For the CDR3, the DNA is TGTGCCAGTATAGGGCCGACAGGGCGGACAGATACGCAGTATTTT.

The chain carries TRBV27 and TRBJ2-1; possibly TRBD2 for D (6 bases). Deletions cut 5 bases from V and 6 bases from J, with 23 bases between. This CDR3 is built from 17 residues. Germline CDR1 and CDR2: MNHEY and SMNVEV (reference sequence). The CDR3 region is CASSGGYTEDGGNEQFF. CDR3 sequence (DNA): TGTGCCAGCAGTGGAGGGTACACAGAGGATGGGGGCAATGAGCAGTTCTTC.

The chain combines TRBV14 with TRBJ2-6; 10 bases align to TRBD1. CDR1 is SGHDN and CDR2 is FVKESK in the germline V gene. This CDR3 has 21 amino acids. V gave up 3 bases and J gave up 0 bases; unmatched junction bases: 14. The CDR3 region is CASSHLRDRGIVHSGANVLTF. The CDR3 DNA sequence: TGTGCCAGCAGCCACCTACGGGACAGGGGAATAGTTCACTCTGGGGCCAACGTCCTGACTTTC.

The chain carries TRBV9 and TRBJ1-2; weak D call: TRBD1 (5 bases). Trimming removed 4 bases at V and 1 base at J, with 11 bases between. The germline V gene has CDR1 SGDLS and CDR2 YYNGEE. The CDR3 has 14 amino acids. CDR3: CASSPGGSNYGYTF. The CDR3 region has the DNA TGTGCCAGCAGCCCGGGGGGAAGTAACTATGGCTACACCTTC. Supplemented by reference TRBV9 and TRBJ1-2, the full variable domain reads DSGVTQTPKHLITATGQRVTLRCSPRSGDLSVYWYQQSLDQGLQFLIQYYNGEERAKGNILERFSAQQFPDLHSELNLSSLELGDSALYFCASSPGGSNYGYTFGSGTRLTVV.

The chain links TRBV28 to TRBJ1-2; no clear D gene. Trimming stripped 10 bases from V and 4 bases from J, with 16 bases between. Germline V gives CDR1 MDHEN, CDR2 SYDVKM. The CDR3 runs 13 residues. The CDR3 DNA sequence: TGTGCCATCTCCTGGGGTGAGGGCTATGGCTACACCTTC. It codes for CAISWGEGYGYTF.

The V gene is TRBV18, the J gene TRBJ2-7; the D is unclear. The length of the CDR3 is 14 residues. Trimming pared 1 base from V and 4 bases from J, leaving 11 bases between. The V gene's germline CDR1 is KGHSH and CDR2 LQKENI. CDR3 sequence (DNA): TGTGCCAGCTCACCACGGGCAGCTGAATACGAGCAGTACTTC. Residues: CASSPRAAEYEQYF.

V usage is TRBV5-1 and J usage is TRBJ2-7, with 8 nucleotides matching TRBD1. V was pared by 4 bases and J by 3 bases, with 6 bases of the junction left unmatched. Per germline, CDR1 SGHRS and CDR2 YFSETQ. CDR3 length equals 14 residues. The CDR3 DNA reads TGCGCCAGCAGCCACACGGGACAGGACTACGAGCAGTACTTC. Translated: CASSHTGQDYEQYF. Complete variable domain (other parts from reference TRBV5-1 and TRBJ2-7): KAGVTQTPRYLIKTRGQQVTLSCSPISGHRSVSWYQQTPGQGLQFLFEYFSETQRNKGNFPGRFSGRQFSNSRSEMNVSTLELGDSALYLCASSHTGQDYEQYFGPGTRLTVT.

This clone occurred a few times. Here the CDR3 reads CASSLAGSRGISGNTIYF. In DNA form, the CDR3 reads TGCGCCAGCAGCTTGGCGGGCTCTAGGGGGATCTCTGGAAACACCATATATTTT. The chain carries TRBV5-1 and TRBJ1-3; D possibly corresponds to TRBD1 (6 bases). Germline V CDR1 and CDR2: SGHRS, YFSETQ. Trimming removed 0 bases at V and 0 bases at J, with 16 bases between. CDR3 size: 18 residues. The whole variable domain, filled in from reference TRBV5-1 and TRBJ1-3, reads KAGVTQTPRYLIKTRGQQVTLSCSPISGHRSVSWYQQTPGQGLQFLFEYFSETQRNKGNFPGRFSGRQFSNSRSEMNVSTLELGDSALYLCASSLAGSRGISGNTIYFGEGSWLTVV.

V is TRBV3-1 (or the pseudogene TRBV3-2) and J is TRBJ1-1; D is uncertain. The CDR3 loop spans 15 amino acids. The germline V and J ends were trimmed by 0 bases and 1 base, with 9 bases remaining between them. Germline values: CDR1 LGHDT, CDR2 YNNKEL (reference sequence). The CDR3 DNA follows: TGTGCCAGCAGCCAAGAGGGCAGTGCGAACACTGAAGCTTTCTTT. The encoded protein is CASSQEGSANTEAFF.

This chain links TRBV30 with TRBJ2-7, with D possibly being TRBD1 (5 bases). Trimming shortened V by 5 bases and J by 2 bases, and 10 bases separated the two germline ends. The germline gives CDR1 GTSNPN, CDR2 SVGIG (reference sequence). This CDR3 has 12 residues. The CDR3 bases are TGTGCCTGGTCAACAGGTACCTACGAGCAGTACTTC. Protein sequence: CAWSTGTYEQYF.

J is TRBJ2-2 and V is TRBV29-1; weak D call: TRBD1 (6 bases). Trimming pared 6 bases from V and 1 base from J, leaving 18 bases between. CDR3 length: 16 amino acids. Per the germline V gene, CDR1 is SQVTM and CDR2 is ANQGSEA. CDR3 coding DNA: TGCAGCGTCGTCTTGGCCGCGACAGGGAACACCGGGGAGCTGTTTTTT. Translated, it gives CSVVLAATGNTGELFF.

This clone was seen a handful of times. The chain combines TRBV18 with TRBJ1-5, with TRBD1 matching 9 bases. The CDR3 length is 16 residues. Germline CDR1 is KGHSH and CDR2 is LQKENI. With V trimmed by 0 bases and J by 5 bases, 5 bases remained unmatched. The CDR3 DNA reads TGTGCCAGCTCACCACCGGACAGGGGAGAGGATCAGCCCCAGCATTTT. Amino acids: CASSPPDRGEDQPQHF.